One and the same sample provided the 28 T cell receptor beta chains below, sequenced in a study of cytomegalovirus exposure and HLA in healthy donors. The PCR ran on 60 Vbeta and 13 Jbeta primers. Clones were read by immunoSEQ multiplex PCR, and TCRdb kept only the in-frame ones, dropping some. Counted here are over 100,000 clones, about three quarters occurring once; the ten biggest clones make up under 5.5%. Input material: PBMCs. The receptors here all came from a man aged 50 or older in good health and CMV-seropositive.

The chain couples TRBV4-1 to TRBJ1-5; TRBD1 agrees at 8 bases. Germline V gene lookup returns CDR1 MGHRA and CDR2 YSYEKL. The CDR3 totals 19 residues. Germline trimming cut 4 bases from V and 6 bases from J; bases unmatched to any gene: 20. The CDR3 DNA reads as TGCGCCAGCAGCCCTCAAGGGACAGGAGACGCCTTATGGGGTCAGCCCCAGCATTTT. Its protein is CASSPQGTGDALWGQPQHF.

The J gene is TRBJ2-1, the V gene TRBV7-9, with 10 bases matching TRBD2. The CDR3 consists of 16 residues. CDR1 and CDR2 (germline): SEHNR, FQNEAQ (reference sequence). The trim removed 1 base at V and 8 bases at J, leaving 8 bases unmatched. CDR3: CASSLGLAGVEYEQFF. The CDR3 coding sequence is TGTGCCAGCAGCTTAGGGCTAGCGGGAGTGGAGTATGAGCAGTTCTTC.

The CDR3 bases are TGTGCCAGCAGCTCGGACAGGGGAGATTCACCCCTCCACTTT. Protein sequence: CASSSDRGDSPLHF. V is TRBV5-6 and J is TRBJ1-6, with 9 bases matching TRBD1. CDR3 length: 14 amino acids. Germline V lookup: CDR1 SGHDT, CDR2 YYEEEE. The junction had 3 bases not matched to a gene; V was cut back by 3 bases and J by 8 bases.

This clone was seen only once. V is TRBV5-5 and J is TRBJ2-5; possible D gene TRBD2, 5 bases. Germline assignment: CDR1 SGHKS and CDR2 YYEKEE (reference sequence). The CDR3 runs 14 residues. V lost 4 bases, J lost 0 bases, and 10 bases lay in between. The CDR3 region is CASSPEGNQETQYF. For the CDR3, the DNA is TGTGCCAGCAGCCCCGAGGGTAACCAAGAGACCCAGTACTTC.

This rearrangement joins TRBV9 to TRBJ2-2; 7 nucleotides match TRBD1. J gave up 4 bases and V 4 bases, and 7 bases lay outside the gene matches. Germline CDR1 is SGDLS and CDR2 is YYNGEE. CDR3 length: 15 amino acids. CDR3 amino acids: CASSSTGVGTGELFF. DNA for the CDR3: TGTGCCAGCAGCTCCACAGGGGTGGGCACCGGGGAGCTGTTTTTT.

The chain combines TRBV2 with TRBJ2-3, with 9 bases aligning to TRBD1. V dropped 10 bases and J dropped 3; count of bases not matched to a gene: 8. This CDR3 contains 14 residues. The germline gives CDR1 SNHLY, CDR2 FYNNEI. CDR3 sequence: CATIRDRVTDTQYF. The CDR3 DNA reads TGTGCCACGATCCGGGACAGGGTGACAGATACGCAGTATTTT.

The V and J genes are TRBV28 and TRBJ2-5; D gene ambiguous. Deletions cut 3 bases from V and 5 bases from J, with 10 bases between. CDR3 size: 13 residues. Germline V CDR1 and CDR2: MDHEN, SYDVKM. CDR3 sequence reads: CASSFGGVETQYF. CDR3 DNA: TGTGCCAGCAGTTTTGGTGGAGTGGAGACCCAGTACTTC.

In DNA form, the CDR3 reads TGCGCCAGCAGCCAATTGGGGGACAGGGAGTACGAGCAGTACTTC. It is translated as CASSQLGDREYEQYF. This rearrangement joins TRBV4-1 to TRBJ2-7; 9 nucleotides line up with TRBD1. The CDR3 length is 15 residues. CDR1 is MGHRA, CDR2 YSYEKL, per germline. Losses at the gene ends were 2 bases for V and 4 bases for J; bases not matched to a gene: 6.

Only one count was recorded for this clone. The rearrangement uses TRBV5-1 and TRBJ2-2, with D unclear. This CDR3 has 13 amino acids. V was pared by 0 bases and J by 8 bases, with 8 bases between. Germline-derived CDR1 and CDR2 are SGHRS and YFSETQ. Here the CDR3 reads CASSLDPSGELFF. CDR3 nucleotide sequence: TGCGCCAGCAGCTTGGACCCTAGTGGGGAGCTGTTTTTT.

The chain is built from TRBV11-2 and TRBJ2-1; possible D gene TRBD1, 6 bases. The CDR3 spans 17 residues. V lost 0 bases and J lost 0, with 12 bases in between. Germline V gene sequence: CDR1 SGHAT, CDR2 FQNNGV. The DNA for the CDR3 is TGTGCCAGCAGCTTAGACCGAGGGGGTAGCTCCTACAATGAGCAGTTCTTC. It yields the protein CASSLDRGGSSYNEQFF.

The chain has TRBV9 and TRBJ2-1, with D unresolved. The CDR3 runs to 17 residues. Per the germline V gene, CDR1 is SGDLS and CDR2 is YYNGEE. Trimming took 0 bases from V and 0 from J, leaving 13 bases between them. In DNA form, the CDR3 reads TGTGCCAGCAGCGTAGATAGTGGTTCGAGCTCCTACAATGAGCAGTTCTTC. Amino acids: CASSVDSGSSSYNEQFF.

This clone was detected a few times. This sequence joins TRBV5-1 and TRBJ1-4, with TRBD1 matching over 8 bases. This CDR3 has 14 residues. Unmatched junction bases numbered 7, after V lost 4 bases and J lost 8 bases. The germline V gene encodes CDR1 SGHRS and CDR2 YFSETQ. CDR3 residues: CASSLDRVKEKLFF. CDR3 DNA: TGCGCCAGCAGCCTGGACAGGGTCAAGGAAAAACTGTTTTTT. The variable domain in full, completed from reference TRBV5-1 and TRBJ1-4, reads KAGVTQTPRYLIKTRGQQVTLSCSPISGHRSVSWYQQTPGQGLQFLFEYFSETQRNKGNFPGRFSGRQFSNSRSEMNVSTLELGDSALYLCASSLDRVKEKLFFGSGTQLSVL.

The V call is TRBV6-5, the J call TRBJ1-1; D not certain. Germline assignment: CDR1 MNHEY and CDR2 SVGAGI. Trimming cost V 6 bases and J 0 bases, with 11 bases left between them. The CDR3 is 14 amino acids. The CDR3 loop reads CASSRLRLNTEAFF. In DNA form, the CDR3 reads TGTGCCAGCAGCAGGCTCAGATTGAACACTGAAGCTTTCTTT.

The V gene is TRBV9, the J gene TRBJ2-2; 9 bases align to TRBD2. CDR3 length equals 15 residues. The V and J ends lost 0 bases and 7 bases, in that order; junction bases with no gene match: 4. CDR1 is SGDLS, CDR2 YYNGEE, per germline. As DNA, the CDR3 is TGTGCCAGCAGCGTAGGGCGGGAGGGCGTCGGGGAGCTGTTTTTT. Protein product: CASSVGREGVGELFF. Full variable domain (remainder filled in from reference TRBV9 and TRBJ2-2): DSGVTQTPKHLITATGQRVTLRCSPRSGDLSVYWYQQSLDQGLQFLIQYYNGEERAKGNILERFSAQQFPDLHSELNLSSLELGDSALYFCASSVGREGVGELFFGEGSRLTVL.

The chain's CDR3 is CASSAGIRNTIYF. As DNA, the CDR3 is TGTGCCAGCAGCGCGGGTATAAGAAACACCATATATTTT. This chain joins TRBV5-4 and TRBJ1-3; D unclear. Trimming took off 4 bases at V and 5 bases at J, with 10 bases between the two ends. From germline, CDR1 is SGHNT and CDR2 YYREEE (reference sequence). The CDR3 loop spans 13 amino acids. Variable domain in full (rest from reference TRBV5-4 and TRBJ1-3): ETGVTQSPTHLIKTRGQQVTLRCSSQSGHNTVSWYQQALGQGPQFIFQYYREEENGRGNFPPRFSGLQFPNYSSELNVNALELDDSALYLCASSAGIRNTIYFGEGSWLTVV.

This sequence joins TRBV5-1 and TRBJ2-5; 10 bases agree with TRBD1. V lost 3 bases, J lost 2 bases, and 1 base stayed unmatched. The CDR3 loop spans 14 amino acids. Germline CDR1 reads SGHRS; CDR2 reads YFSETQ. The CDR3 loop is CASSWGQGQETQYF. The CDR3, as DNA: TGCGCCAGCAGCTGGGGACAGGGGCAAGAGACCCAGTACTTC.

J is TRBJ2-6 and V is TRBV4-2; 8 bases line up with TRBD2. The CDR3 totals 17 residues. V shed 3 bases and J 2 bases; nucleotides not matched to a gene: 6. The V gene's germline CDR1 is LGHNA and CDR2 YNFKEQ. CDR3 in DNA: TGTGCCAGCAGCCATACGGGAGCGGGAGCTGGGGCCAACGTCCTGACTTTC. This encodes CASSHTGAGAGANVLTF.

The rearrangement joins TRBV5-5 to TRBJ2-5; 7 bases agree with TRBD1. V lost 4 bases and J lost 5; bases outside the gene matches: 5. The CDR3 is 13 residues long. Looked up from germline, CDR1 is SGHKS and CDR2 is YYEKEE (reference sequence). CDR3 coding DNA: TGTGCCAGCAGCAGACAGGGAAAGGAGACCCAGTACTTC. Translation: CASSRQGKETQYF.

This clone was detected a few times. The V and J genes are TRBV6-6 and TRBJ1-2; D unclear. CDR1 is MNHNY, CDR2 SVGAGI, per germline (reference sequence). The CDR3 totals 12 residues. V dropped 4 bases and J dropped 4 bases, with 7 bases sitting between them. The CDR3, as DNA: TGTGCCAGCAGTTCTCCGGGCTATGGCTACACCTTC. This encodes CASSSPGYGYTF.

The rearrangement joins TRBV6-5 to TRBJ2-7; maybe TRBD2 (6 bases). The CDR3 has 16 residues. From germline, CDR1 is MNHEY and CDR2 SVGAGI. V lost 2 bases to trimming and J lost 4 bases, with 18 bases between them. The CDR3 here is CASSYGGTGRPYEQYF. The DNA of the CDR3 is TGTGCCAGCAGTTACGGAGGGACGGGACGCCCTTACGAGCAGTACTTC.

This rearrangement joins TRBV5-8 to TRBJ1-2; maybe TRBD1 (6 bases). The CDR3 totals 14 residues. Germline lookup yields CDR1 SGHTS and CDR2 YDEGEE. Between the trimmed V and J ends, which lost 6 bases and 2 bases, there was a span of 14 bases. This chain's CDR3 is CASIRQDKNYGYTF. The CDR3 DNA reads TGTGCCAGCATCCGACAGGATAAGAACTATGGCTACACCTTC.

The CDR3 reads CASSRWAEGAEAFF. CDR3 DNA: TGCGCCAGCAGCCGCTGGGCAGAAGGGGCTGAAGCTTTCTTT. The chain employs TRBV5-1 and TRBJ1-1; maybe TRBD1 (5 bases). The CDR3 is made up of 14 amino acids. V dropped 4 bases and J dropped 6 bases, with 16 bases sitting between them. CDR1 and CDR2 from the germline V gene are SGHRS and YFSETQ.

The chain is built from TRBV7-9 and TRBJ2-5, with 10 bases identical to TRBD1. This CDR3 has 15 amino acids. The V gene's germline CDR1 is SEHNR and CDR2 FQNEAQ (reference sequence). V dropped 4 bases and J dropped 4; count of bases not matched to a gene: 6. In nucleotides, the CDR3 is TGTGCCAGCAGCTGGACCGGGACAGGGGCAGAGACCCAGTACTTC. This codes for CASSWTGTGAETQYF.

The chain joins TRBV2 to TRBJ1-4, with 7 bases lining up with TRBD1. The CDR3 runs 15 residues. The ends lost 7 bases at V and 5 bases at J; junction bases unmatched: 10. Germline V gives CDR1 SNHLY, CDR2 FYNNEI. CDR3: CASIAQGNRNEKLFF. The CDR3 coding sequence is TGTGCCAGCATTGCACAGGGGAACAGAAATGAAAAACTGTTTTTT.

The chain links TRBV11-3 to TRBJ2-5; D uncertain. Germline lookup yields CDR1 SGHNT and CDR2 YENEEA. CDR3 length equals 13 residues. The V end was cut by 3 bases, the J end by 4 bases, with 9 bases between. Written as DNA, the CDR3 is TGTGCCAGCAGCTTTAGTCACGGAGAGACCCAGTACTTC. Its protein is CASSFSHGETQYF.

The chain combines TRBV5-6 with TRBJ1-5; 9 positions match TRBD1. The germline gives CDR1 SGHDT, CDR2 YYEEEE. CDR3 length: 16 residues. V lost 4 bases and J lost 6; bases outside the gene matches: 11. The CDR3 bases are TGTGCCAGCAGCGCCGGGGAGGACAGGGGTGGTCAGCCCCAGCATTTT. It encodes CASSAGEDRGGQPQHF.

V gene TRBV27 combines with J gene TRBJ2-7; D perhaps matches TRBD2 (5 bases). Germline V gene sequence: CDR1 MNHEY, CDR2 SMNVEV (reference sequence). CDR3 size: 12 residues. The germline V and J ends were trimmed by 1 base and 7 bases, with 8 bases remaining between them. DNA for the CDR3: TGTGCCAGCAGTTTATACGGCGGGGAGCAGTACTTC. Its translation is CASSLYGGEQYF.

This clone showed up just a few times. V usage is TRBV7-2 and J usage is TRBJ1-5, with D possibly being TRBD1 (6 bases). CDR1 SGHTA and CDR2 FQGNSA come from the germline V gene. With 3 bases removed from V and 6 bases from J, the gap between germline ends came to 15 bases. The CDR3 runs 15 residues. CDR3 in amino acids: CASSFGNRAVQPQHF. DNA for the CDR3: TGTGCCAGCAGCTTCGGGAACAGGGCAGTTCAGCCCCAGCATTTT.